This T cell receptor beta chain was observed in a study of spatial heterogeneity in lung cancer. Looking at the study overall: The average count in raw reads for each unique TCR and UMI combination exceeded eight appearances. Study-level results: Counts of expanded alpha and beta TCRs within tumors tracked the tumor nonsynonymous mutation count. Approximate estimated coverage of tumor T cells amounted to 5.5% to 7% for alpha and approximately 13% for beta chains.

CDR1 and CDR2 (germline): SEHNR, FQNEAQ (reference sequence). The CDR3 loop spans 16 amino acids. Trimming cost V 4 bases and J 1 base; bases outside gene matches: 7. One entry per CDR3 protein results from TCRdb running MiXCR on the 5' RACE reads. The sample carries over 5,500 distinct CDR3 sequences, roughly 15% recorded once. Specified time point: sample taken at primary tumor resection. Some 72 TRACERx patients with early, untreated non-small cell lung cancer donated samples. The sequenced material consisted of unsorted whole RNA from tumor, nontumor lung or frozen PBMC. This clonotype occurred once. The antigen is undetermined. This sequence may be a read error, since a much larger clone differs from it by one base. Because the library targeted alpha chains, this beta chain is an off-target read whose size means little.

The TCR sequence derives from a male donor with early-stage non-small cell lung cancer. The gene calls are TRBV7-9 and TRBJ2-3; 8 bases map to TRBD2. This specimen was lung tumor tissue, taken at surgery. CDR3: CASSSAAGGRTDTQYF. The CDR3 nucleotides are TGTGCCAGCAGCTCAGCGGCGGGGGGCCGCACAGATACGCAGTATTTT.